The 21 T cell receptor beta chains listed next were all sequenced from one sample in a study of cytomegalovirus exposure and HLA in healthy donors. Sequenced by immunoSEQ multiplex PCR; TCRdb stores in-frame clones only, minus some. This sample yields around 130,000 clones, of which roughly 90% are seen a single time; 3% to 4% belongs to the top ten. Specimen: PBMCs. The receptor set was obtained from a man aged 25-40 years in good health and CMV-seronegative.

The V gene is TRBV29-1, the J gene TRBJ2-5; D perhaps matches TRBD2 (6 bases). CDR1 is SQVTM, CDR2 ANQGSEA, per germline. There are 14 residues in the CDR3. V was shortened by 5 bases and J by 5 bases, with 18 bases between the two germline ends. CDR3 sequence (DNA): TGCAGCGTTCGGAGGGACCGCTCAGGGGAGACCCAGTACTTC. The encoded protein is CSVRRDRSGETQYF.

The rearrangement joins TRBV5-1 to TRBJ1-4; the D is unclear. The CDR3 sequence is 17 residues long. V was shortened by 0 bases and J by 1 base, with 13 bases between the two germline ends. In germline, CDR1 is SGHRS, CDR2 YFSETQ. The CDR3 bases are TGCGCCAGCAGCTTGGCCGTCGCTGCGGGAACTAATGAAAAACTGTTTTTT. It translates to CASSLAVAAGTNEKLFF.

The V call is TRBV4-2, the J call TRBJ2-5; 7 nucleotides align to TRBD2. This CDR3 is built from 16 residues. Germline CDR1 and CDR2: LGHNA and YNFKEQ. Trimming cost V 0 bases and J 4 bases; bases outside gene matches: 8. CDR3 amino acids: CASSQDWASGGETQYF. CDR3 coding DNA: TGTGCCAGCAGCCAAGATTGGGCTAGCGGCGGAGAGACCCAGTACTTC.

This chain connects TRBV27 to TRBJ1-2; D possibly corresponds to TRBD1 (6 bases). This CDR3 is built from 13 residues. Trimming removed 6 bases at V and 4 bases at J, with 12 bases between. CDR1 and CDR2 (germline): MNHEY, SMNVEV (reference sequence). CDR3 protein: CASSSGQIYGYTF. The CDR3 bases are TGTGCCAGCAGCTCTGGACAGATCTATGGCTACACCTTC.

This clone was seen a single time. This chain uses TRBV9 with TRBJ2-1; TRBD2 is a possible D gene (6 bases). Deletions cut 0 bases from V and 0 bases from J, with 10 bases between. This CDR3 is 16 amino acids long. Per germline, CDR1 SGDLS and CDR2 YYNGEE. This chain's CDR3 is CASSVVLGGSYNEQFF. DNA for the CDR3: TGTGCCAGCAGCGTAGTTCTCGGGGGCTCCTACAATGAGCAGTTCTTC. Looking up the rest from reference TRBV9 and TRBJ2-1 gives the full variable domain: DSGVTQTPKHLITATGQRVTLRCSPRSGDLSVYWYQQSLDQGLQFLIQYYNGEERAKGNILERFSAQQFPDLHSELNLSSLELGDSALYFCASSVVLGGSYNEQFFGPGTRLTVL.

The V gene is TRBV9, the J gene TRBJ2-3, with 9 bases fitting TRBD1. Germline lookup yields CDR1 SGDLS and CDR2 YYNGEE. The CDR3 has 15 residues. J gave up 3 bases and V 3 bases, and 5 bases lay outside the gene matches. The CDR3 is CASSEGDRETDTQYF. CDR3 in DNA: TGTGCCAGCAGCGAGGGGGACAGGGAGACAGATACGCAGTATTTT.

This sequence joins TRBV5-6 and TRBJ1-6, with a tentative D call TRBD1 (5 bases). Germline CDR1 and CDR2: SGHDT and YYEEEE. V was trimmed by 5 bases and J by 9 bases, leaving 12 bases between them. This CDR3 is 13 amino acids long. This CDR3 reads CASRGGIGSPLHF. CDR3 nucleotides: TGTGCCAGCAGGGGGGGGATCGGTTCACCCCTCCACTTT.

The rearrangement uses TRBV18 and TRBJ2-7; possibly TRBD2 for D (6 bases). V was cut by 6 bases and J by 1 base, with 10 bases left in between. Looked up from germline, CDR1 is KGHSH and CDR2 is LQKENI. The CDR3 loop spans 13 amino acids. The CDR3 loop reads CASSPGLSYEQYF. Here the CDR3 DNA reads TGTGCCAGCTCCCCGGGACTTTCCTACGAGCAGTACTTC.

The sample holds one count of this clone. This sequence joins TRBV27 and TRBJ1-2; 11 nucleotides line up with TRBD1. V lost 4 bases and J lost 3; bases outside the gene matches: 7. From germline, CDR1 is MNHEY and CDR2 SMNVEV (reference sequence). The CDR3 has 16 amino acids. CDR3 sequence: CASSSQGQGAHYGYTF. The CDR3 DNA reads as TGTGCCAGCAGTTCCCAAGGACAGGGGGCTCACTATGGCTACACCTTC.

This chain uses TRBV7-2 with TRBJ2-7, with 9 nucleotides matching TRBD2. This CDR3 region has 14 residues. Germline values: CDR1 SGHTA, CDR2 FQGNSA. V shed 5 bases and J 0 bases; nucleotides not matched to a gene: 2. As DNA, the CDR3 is TGTGCCAGCAGCCGGGGACTAGCCTCCTACGAGCAGTACTTC. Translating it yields CASSRGLASYEQYF. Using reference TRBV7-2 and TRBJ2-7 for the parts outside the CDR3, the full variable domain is GAGVSQSPSNKVTEKGKDVELRCDPISGHTALYWYRQSLGQGLEFLIYFQGNSAPDKSGLPSDRFSAERTGGSVSTLTIQRTQQEDSAVYLCASSRGLASYEQYFGPGTRLTVT.

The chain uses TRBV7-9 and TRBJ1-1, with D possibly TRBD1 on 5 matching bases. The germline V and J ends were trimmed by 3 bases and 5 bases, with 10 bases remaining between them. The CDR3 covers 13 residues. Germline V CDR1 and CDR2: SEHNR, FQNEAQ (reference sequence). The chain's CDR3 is CASSLSGMTEAFF. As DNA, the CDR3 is TGTGCCAGCAGCTTGTCAGGGATGACTGAAGCTTTCTTT. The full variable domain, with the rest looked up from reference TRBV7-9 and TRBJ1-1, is DTGVSQNPRHKITKRGQNVTFRCDPISEHNRLYWYRQTLGQGPEFLTYFQNEAQLEKSRLLSDRFSAERPKGSFSTLEIQRTEQGDSAMYLCASSLSGMTEAFFGQGTRLTVV.

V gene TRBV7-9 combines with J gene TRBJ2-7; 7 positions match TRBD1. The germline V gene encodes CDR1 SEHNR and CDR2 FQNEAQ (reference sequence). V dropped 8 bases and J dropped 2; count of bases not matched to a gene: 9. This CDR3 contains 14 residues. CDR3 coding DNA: TGTGCCAGCTCATGGACAGGACTCACCTACGAGCAGTACTTC. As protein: CASSWTGLTYEQYF.

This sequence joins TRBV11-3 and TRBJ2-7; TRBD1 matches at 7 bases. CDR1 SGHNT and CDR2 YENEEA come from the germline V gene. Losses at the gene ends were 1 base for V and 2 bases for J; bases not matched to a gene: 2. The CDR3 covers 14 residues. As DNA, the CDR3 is TGTGCCAGCAGCTTAGCGACAGGGCCCTACGAGCAGTACTTC. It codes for CASSLATGPYEQYF.

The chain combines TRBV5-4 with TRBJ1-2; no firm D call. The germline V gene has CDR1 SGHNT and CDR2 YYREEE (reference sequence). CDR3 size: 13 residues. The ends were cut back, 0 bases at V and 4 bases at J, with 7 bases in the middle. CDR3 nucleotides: TGTGCCAGCAGCTTGGCGGGAGGCTATGGCTACACCTTC. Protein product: CASSLAGGYGYTF.

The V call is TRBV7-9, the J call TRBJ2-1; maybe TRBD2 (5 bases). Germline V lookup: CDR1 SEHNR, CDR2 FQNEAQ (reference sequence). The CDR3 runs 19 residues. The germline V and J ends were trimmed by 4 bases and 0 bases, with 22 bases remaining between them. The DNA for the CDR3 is TGTGCCAGCAGCTCGACGACCCGACCGGGATCTAGCTCCTACAATGAGCAGTTCTTC. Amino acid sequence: CASSSTTRPGSSSYNEQFF. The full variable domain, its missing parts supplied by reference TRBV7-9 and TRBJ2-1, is DTGVSQNPRHKITKRGQNVTFRCDPISEHNRLYWYRQTLGQGPEFLTYFQNEAQLEKSRLLSDRFSAERPKGSFSTLEIQRTEQGDSAMYLCASSSTTRPGSSSYNEQFFGPGTRLTVL.

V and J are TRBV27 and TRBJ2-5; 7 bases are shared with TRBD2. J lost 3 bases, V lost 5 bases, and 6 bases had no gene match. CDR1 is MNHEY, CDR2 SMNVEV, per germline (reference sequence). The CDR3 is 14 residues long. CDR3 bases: TGTGCCAGCAGTGCCGGGACTAAAGAAGAGACCCAGTACTTC. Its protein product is CASSAGTKEETQYF.

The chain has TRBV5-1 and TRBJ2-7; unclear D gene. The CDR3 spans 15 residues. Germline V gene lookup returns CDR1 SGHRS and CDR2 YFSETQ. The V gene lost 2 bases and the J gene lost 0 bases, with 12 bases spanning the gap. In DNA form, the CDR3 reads TGCGCCAGCAGCTTTACTCCCGCAAGCTCCTACGAGCAGTACTTC. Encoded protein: CASSFTPASSYEQYF.

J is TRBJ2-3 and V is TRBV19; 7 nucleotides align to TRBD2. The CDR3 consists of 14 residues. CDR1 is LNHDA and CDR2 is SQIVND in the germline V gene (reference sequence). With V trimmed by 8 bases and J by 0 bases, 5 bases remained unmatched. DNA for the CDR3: TGTGCCAGTGCACCCGGGGGGAGCACAGATACGCAGTATTTT. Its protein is CASAPGGSTDTQYF. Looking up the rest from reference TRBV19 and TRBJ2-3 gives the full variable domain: DGGITQSPKYLFRKEGQNVTLSCEQNLNHDAMYWYRQDPGQGLRLIYYSQIVNDFQKGDIAEGYSVSREKKESFPLTVTSAQKNPTAFYLCASAPGGSTDTQYFGPGTRLTVL.

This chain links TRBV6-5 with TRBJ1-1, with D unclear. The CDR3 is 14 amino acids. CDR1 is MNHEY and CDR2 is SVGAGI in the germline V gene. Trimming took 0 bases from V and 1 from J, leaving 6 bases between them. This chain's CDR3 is CASSYSAENTEAFF. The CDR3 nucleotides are TGTGCCAGCAGTTACTCGGCCGAGAACACTGAAGCTTTCTTT.

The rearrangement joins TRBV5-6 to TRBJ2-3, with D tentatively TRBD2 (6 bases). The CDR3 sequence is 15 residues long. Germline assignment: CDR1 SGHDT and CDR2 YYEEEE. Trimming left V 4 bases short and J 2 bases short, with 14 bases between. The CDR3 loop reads CASSVRDSYTDTQYF. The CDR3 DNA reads TGTGCCAGCAGCGTCCGGGACTCTTACACAGATACGCAGTATTTT.

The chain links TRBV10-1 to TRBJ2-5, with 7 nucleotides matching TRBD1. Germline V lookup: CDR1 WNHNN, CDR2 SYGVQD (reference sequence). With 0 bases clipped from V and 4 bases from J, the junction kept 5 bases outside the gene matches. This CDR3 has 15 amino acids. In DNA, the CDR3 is TGCGCCAGCAGTGAGTCGACAGGGTTGCGAGAGACCCAGTACTTC. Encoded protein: CASSESTGLRETQYF.